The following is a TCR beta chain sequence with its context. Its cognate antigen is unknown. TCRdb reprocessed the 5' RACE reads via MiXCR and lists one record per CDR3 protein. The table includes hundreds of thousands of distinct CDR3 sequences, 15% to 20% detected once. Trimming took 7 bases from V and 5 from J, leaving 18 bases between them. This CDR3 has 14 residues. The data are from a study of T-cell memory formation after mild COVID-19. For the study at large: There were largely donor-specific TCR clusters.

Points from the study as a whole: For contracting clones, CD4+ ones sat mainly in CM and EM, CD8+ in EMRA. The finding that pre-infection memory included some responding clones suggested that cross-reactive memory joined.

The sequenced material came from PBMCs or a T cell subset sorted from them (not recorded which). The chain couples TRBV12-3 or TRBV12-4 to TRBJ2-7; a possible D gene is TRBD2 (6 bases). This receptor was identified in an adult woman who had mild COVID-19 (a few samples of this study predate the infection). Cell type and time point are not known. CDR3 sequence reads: CASNNREWGDEQYF. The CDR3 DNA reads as TGTGCCAGCAACAACCGGGAGTGGGGGGACGAGCAGTACTTC.